A single sample is the source of the 14 T cell receptor beta chains below, sequenced in a study of response to subunit inactivated influenza vaccine. One entry per CDR3 protein results from TCRdb running MiXCR on the RT-PCR reads. The sample yields 150,000 to 200,000 distinct CDR3 sequences, over 9.5% seen once. These data were likewise used in another study, on T cells expressing NK-cell markers. According to that study: Scientists made TCR beta cDNA using 5'RACE template switching with UMIs.

The sequencing used CD8+ T cells sorted from PBMCs, collected less than 13 days after vaccination. These receptors all stem from a man aged 45-65 years who received an inactivated influenza vaccine.

The V call is TRBV4-2, the J call TRBJ2-7, with D tentatively TRBD1 or TRBD2 (5 bases each). Germline lookup yields CDR1 LGHNA and CDR2 YNFKEQ. Between the trimmed V and J ends, which lost 4 bases and 2 bases, there was a span of 15 bases. The CDR3 has 15 residues. CDR3 in amino acids: CASSPGEGRAYEQYF. CDR3 nucleotide sequence: TGTGCCAGCAGCCCTGGCGAGGGGCGGGCCTACGAGCAGTACTTC.

This clonotype has a handful of counts. The chain has TRBV7-8 and TRBJ2-2; possible D gene TRBD1, 6 bases. The CDR3 spans 15 residues. The V end lost 1 base, the J end lost 7 bases, and 13 bases lay between the germline ends. CDR1 SGHVS and CDR2 FQNEAQ come from the germline V gene. The CDR3 DNA sequence: TGTGCCAGCAGCTTAGTCTGGGGGCAAGGCGGGGAGCTGTTTTTT. Amino acids: CASSLVWGQGGELFF. Variable domain in full (rest from reference TRBV7-8 and TRBJ2-2): GAGVSQSPRYKVAKRGQDVALRCDPISGHVSLFWYQQALGQGPEFLTYFQNEAQLDKSGLPSDRFFAERPEGSVSTLKIQRTQQEDSAVYLCASSLVWGQGGELFFGEGSRLTVL.

This rearrangement joins TRBV14 to TRBJ2-1, with D unresolved. Trimming shortened V by 4 bases and J by 11 bases, and 12 bases separated the two germline ends. The length of the CDR3 is 12 residues. Germline V lookup: CDR1 SGHDN, CDR2 FVKESK. The CDR3 bases are TGTGCCAGCAGCCCAGTCGGGTTTAAGCAGTTCTTC. This encodes CASSPVGFKQFF. The full variable domain, in which reference TRBV14 and TRBJ2-1 provide the parts outside the CDR3, is EAGVTQFPSHSVIEKGQTVTLRCDPISGHDNLYWYRRVMGKEIKFLLHFVKESKQDESGMPNNRFLAERTGGTYSTLKVQPAELEDSGVYFCASSPVGFKQFFGPGTRLTVL.

This clonotype has a handful of counts. The chain has TRBV24-1 and TRBJ2-5; D unclear. CDR3 length: 14 residues. V gave up 4 bases and J gave up 2 bases, with 10 bases separating them. Germline assignment: CDR1 KGHDR and CDR2 SFDVKD. The CDR3 loop is CATSDTKKQETQYF. CDR3 nucleotide sequence: TGTGCCACCAGTGACACGAAAAAACAAGAGACCCAGTACTTC.

This clonotype was detected only a few times. V gene TRBV4-3 combines with J gene TRBJ2-3; D might be TRBD2 (6 bases). The V gene's germline CDR1 is LGHNA and CDR2 YSLEER. CDR3 length equals 15 residues. The V end lost 0 bases, the J end lost 3 bases, and 10 bases lay between the germline ends. The DNA of the CDR3 is TGCGCCAGCAGCCAAGAACGGAGGGAAACAGATACGCAGTATTTT. This codes for CASSQERRETDTQYF.

This clonotype was seen more than once but under ten times. The chain employs TRBV9 and TRBJ2-3, with TRBD2 matching over 9 bases. This CDR3 is 15 amino acids long. The V segment lost 0 bases and the J segment 3 bases; nucleotides outside the gene matches: 2. The germline V gene has CDR1 SGDLS and CDR2 YYNGEE. The CDR3: CASSVASGGTDTQYF. In nucleotides, the CDR3 is TGTGCCAGCAGCGTAGCCAGCGGGGGGACAGATACGCAGTATTTT.

The chain joins TRBV7-6 to TRBJ2-1; possibly TRBD1 for D (5 bases). The length of the CDR3 is 17 residues. Germline lookup yields CDR1 SGHVS and CDR2 FNYEAQ. Trimming cost V 1 base and J 6 bases, with 19 bases left between them. CDR3 in DNA: TGTGCCAGCAGCTTAGGCCCGTCAGGGTCTGGCCCCAATGAGCAGTTCTTC. Encoded protein: CASSLGPSGSGPNEQFF.

CDR3 sequence reads: CASSQVYGKGYEQYF. CDR3 bases: TGTGCCAGCAGCCAAGTCTATGGGAAGGGTTACGAGCAGTACTTC. This chain uses TRBV14 with TRBJ2-7; no clear D gene. The CDR3 loop spans 15 amino acids. V shed 1 base and J shed 4 bases, with 14 bases lying between them. Per the germline V gene, CDR1 is SGHDN and CDR2 is FVKESK. Variable domain in full (rest from reference TRBV14 and TRBJ2-7): EAGVTQFPSHSVIEKGQTVTLRCDPISGHDNLYWYRRVMGKEIKFLLHFVKESKQDESGMPNNRFLAERTGGTYSTLKVQPAELEDSGVYFCASSQVYGKGYEQYFGPGTRLTVT.

This clonotype was observed a few times. The chain carries TRBV2 and TRBJ2-2, with D perhaps matching TRBD2 (5 bases). CDR1 and CDR2 (germline): SNHLY, FYNNEI. Between the trimmed V and J ends, which lost 7 bases and 2 bases, there was a span of 11 bases. The CDR3 totals 14 residues. The CDR3 here is CASTLATNTGELFF. In DNA, the CDR3 is TGTGCCAGCACCCTAGCCACTAACACCGGGGAGCTGTTTTTT.

The chain has TRBV9 and TRBJ2-2, with D possibly TRBD1 on 6 matching bases. CDR1 SGDLS and CDR2 YYNGEE come from the germline V gene. CDR3 length: 15 residues. The V end was cut by 2 bases, the J end by 1 base, with 9 bases between. The chain's CDR3 is CASSVTGLNTGELFF. The DNA for the CDR3 is TGTGCCAGCAGCGTCACAGGGCTGAACACCGGGGAGCTGTTTTTT.

The sample holds a few counts of this clonotype. The chain couples TRBV5-6 to TRBJ2-2, with no clear D. CDR1 and CDR2 (germline): SGHDT, YYEEEE. This CDR3 has 13 amino acids. V gave up 2 bases and J gave up 7 bases, with 9 bases separating them. The CDR3 region is CASSFSPGGELFF. CDR3 nucleotides: TGTGCCAGCAGCTTCTCCCCAGGCGGGGAGCTGTTTTTT.

The chain joins TRBV5-1 to TRBJ2-1; D may be TRBD2 (6 bases). The V end lost 4 bases, the J end lost 3 bases, and 14 bases lay between the germline ends. The CDR3 is 15 amino acids. Looked up from germline, CDR1 is SGHRS and CDR2 is YFSETQ. CDR3: CASSGATGSYNEQFF. Here the CDR3 DNA reads TGCGCCAGCAGCGGGGCCACCGGGAGCTACAATGAGCAGTTCTTC.

This chain connects TRBV9 to TRBJ1-1; possible D gene TRBD1, 5 bases. Per germline, CDR1 SGDLS and CDR2 YYNGEE. This CDR3 is 15 amino acids long. V was cut by 2 bases and J by 1 base, with 12 bases left in between. As DNA, the CDR3 is TGTGCCAGCAGCGTTTACCCGGGGGGGAACACTGAAGCTTTCTTT. As protein: CASSVYPGGNTEAFF.

This clonotype was seen ten or more times. V usage is TRBV28 and J usage is TRBJ2-7, with no clear D. V lost 5 bases, J lost 3 bases, and 8 bases lay in between. The germline V gene encodes CDR1 MDHEN and CDR2 SYDVKM. CDR3 length: 12 amino acids. The CDR3 reads CASSPGYYEQYF. The CDR3 nucleotides read TGTGCCAGCAGTCCTGGTTACTACGAGCAGTACTTC. Using reference TRBV28 and TRBJ2-7 for the parts outside the CDR3, the full variable domain is DVKVTQSSRYLVKRTGEKVFLECVQDMDHENMFWYRQDPGLGLRLIYFSYDVKMKEKGDIPEGYSVSREKKERFSLILESASTNQTSMYLCASSPGYYEQYFGPGTRLTVT.